These 30 T cell receptor beta chains were sequenced from one sample in a study of neoadjuvant anti-PD-1 for oral cavity cancer. TCRdb's copy holds only in-frame clones and misses some; the assay was immunoSEQ multiplex PCR. The sample lists about 7,200 clones, 50% to 75% occurring once. The material was tumor tissue, obtained before nivolumab (anti-PD-1) treatment. All receptors come from a person aged 40 to 85 with oral cavity squamous cell carcinoma.

The chain is built from TRBV4-1 and TRBJ2-7, with 11 bases aligning to TRBD2. The V gene's germline CDR1 is MGHRA and CDR2 YSYEKL. V gave up 1 base and J gave up 9 bases; unmatched junction bases: 11. This CDR3 region has 16 residues. Here the CDR3 DNA reads TGCGCCAGCAGCCAAGTACCGGGACTAGCGGCGGGAAGGCAGTACTTC. Its translation: CASSQVPGLAAGRQYF.

This clone was picked up a small number of times. This sequence joins TRBV19 and TRBJ1-1; TRBD1 is a possible D gene (5 bases). The germline gives CDR1 LNHDA, CDR2 SQIVND (reference sequence). V gave up 9 bases and J gave up 0 bases, with 17 bases separating them. This CDR3 has 15 amino acids. As DNA, the CDR3 is TGTGCCAGCTATAAAATAGGGACCGTGAACACTGAAGCTTTCTTT. Protein product: CASYKIGTVNTEAFF.

The sample holds a few counts of this clone. The gene calls are TRBV2 and TRBJ2-7, with D possibly matching TRBD2 (5 bases). This CDR3 has 14 residues. Germline V gene data show CDR1 as SNHLY and CDR2 as FYNNEI. V shed 4 bases and J shed 0 bases, with 10 bases lying between them. The CDR3 protein is CASSVRAGSYEQYF. The CDR3 DNA reads as TGTGCCAGCAGTGTGAGGGCAGGCTCCTACGAGCAGTACTTC.

This clone was picked up one time. The V gene is TRBV29-1, the J gene TRBJ2-2, with TRBD1 matching 11 bases. Trimming at V came to 5 bases and at J to 6 bases, leaving 5 bases not matched to a gene. The CDR3 has 14 residues. CDR1 is SQVTM, CDR2 ANQGSEA, per germline. CDR3 bases: TGCAGCGTTCCGGGACAGGGGGTTGCCGGGGAGCTGTTTTTT. Its protein is CSVPGQGVAGELFF.

In its sample, this clone was seen once. DNA for the CDR3: TGTGCCTCGGGACTTGGGTTGAACACTGAAGCTTTCTTT. It yields the protein CASGLGLNTEAFF. The chain couples TRBV7-8 to TRBJ1-1; D might be TRBD1 (5 bases). From germline, CDR1 is SGHVS and CDR2 FQNEAQ. The V gene lost 11 bases and the J gene lost 0 bases, with 13 bases spanning the gap. The CDR3 spans 13 residues.

This clone showed up just a few times. The rearrangement links TRBV27 to TRBJ1-2; the D is unclear. Germline V gene data show CDR1 as MNHEY and CDR2 as SMNVEV (reference sequence). The CDR3 consists of 13 residues. With 2 bases removed from V and 7 bases from J, the gap between germline ends came to 11 bases. The DNA for the CDR3 is TGTGCCAGCAGTTTAAAGTATCTGGGTGGCTACACCTTC. Its translation is CASSLKYLGGYTF.

J is TRBJ1-5 and V is TRBV13; TRBD1 matches 9 bases. The J segment lost 1 base and the V segment lost 3 bases, leaving 1 base of the junction unmatched. The CDR3 loop spans 15 amino acids. Germline V lookup: CDR1 PRHDT, CDR2 FYEKMQ (reference sequence). CDR3 sequence (DNA): TGTGCCAGCAGCTTTGGACAGGGGAGCAATCAGCCCCAGCATTTT. Amino acids: CASSFGQGSNQPQHF.

This chain connects TRBV30 to TRBJ1-6, with no clear D. Looked up from germline, CDR1 is GTSNPN and CDR2 is SVGIG (reference sequence). This CDR3 region has 15 residues. V dropped 7 bases and J dropped 6 bases, with 19 bases sitting between them. CDR3 coding DNA: TGTGCCTTTACCCTTGGGCCTTGGGGTAATTCACCCCTCCACTTT. Residues: CAFTLGPWGNSPLHF.

This chain links TRBV7-9 with TRBJ1-5; D is perhaps TRBD1 (5 bases). Germline V gives CDR1 SEHNR, CDR2 FQNEAQ (reference sequence). The CDR3 has 15 residues. The ends were cut back, 6 bases at V and 7 bases at J, with 19 bases in the middle. CDR3 nucleotide sequence: TGTGCCAGCAGTTTTCATGGGGGGGAGGCCCAGCCCCAGCATTTT. As protein: CASSFHGGEAQPQHF.

This clone has only one observation. The chain joins TRBV5-7 to TRBJ2-2; D perhaps matches TRBD2 (6 bases). TRBV5-7 is recorded as an ORF, its role being uncertain. The length of the CDR3 is 17 residues. The V and J ends lost 3 bases and 0 bases respectively, with 15 bases between them. The CDR3 DNA follows: TGTGCCAGCAGCTCCGGAAAGGGAGGCGCGAACACCGGGGAGCTGTTTTTT. It encodes CASSSGKGGANTGELFF.

The chain employs TRBV6-5 and TRBJ1-5, with D unresolved. V was trimmed by 4 bases and J by 3 bases, leaving 13 bases between them. The CDR3 loop spans 15 amino acids. Germline values: CDR1 MNHEY, CDR2 SVGAGI. The CDR3: CASSFGGGSNQPQHF. CDR3 DNA sequence: TGTGCCAGCAGTTTCGGAGGAGGGTCCAATCAGCCCCAGCATTTT.

This chain uses TRBV5-6 with TRBJ1-1; TRBD1 might be the D (5 bases). Trimming took 4 bases from V and 1 from J, leaving 11 bases between them. This CDR3 is built from 14 residues. Germline V gene sequence: CDR1 SGHDT, CDR2 YYEEEE. The CDR3 loop reads CASSGGRKNTEAFF. The CDR3 DNA follows: TGTGCCAGCAGCGGGGGACGGAAGAACACTGAAGCTTTCTTT.

This clone was seen more than once but under ten times. The chain recombines TRBV7-3 with TRBJ2-3; perhaps TRBD1 as D (6 bases). Germline V gene data show CDR1 as SGHTA and CDR2 as FQGTGA. Deletions cut 4 bases from V and 2 bases from J, with 13 bases between. CDR3 length: 15 residues. CDR3 amino acids: CASSYRMGATDTQYF. The CDR3 DNA is TGTGCCAGCAGCTACCGAATGGGGGCCACAGATACGCAGTATTTT.

The V call is TRBV7-3, the J call TRBJ2-2, with TRBD2 as a possible D gene (5 bases). The CDR3 runs 14 residues. Trimming cost V 5 bases and J 2 bases, with 9 bases left between them. Germline V CDR1 and CDR2: SGHTA, FQGTGA. The CDR3 region has the DNA TGTGCCAGCAGCCCTGAGGGAAACACCGGGGAGCTGTTTTTT. This translates into CASSPEGNTGELFF.

The J gene is TRBJ1-1, the V gene TRBV19; 7 bases fit TRBD1. Trimming at V came to 4 bases and at J to 0 bases, leaving 8 bases not matched to a gene. Germline CDR1 and CDR2: LNHDA and SQIVND (reference sequence). This CDR3 is built from 16 residues. DNA for the CDR3: TGTGCCAGTAGTAAGGGGGCCAGGGGACTGAACACTGAAGCTTTCTTT. Encoded protein: CASSKGARGLNTEAFF.

This chain links TRBV5-3 with TRBJ2-1; 12 bases are shared with TRBD2. TRBV5-3 is sorted into the ORF group, with uncertain function. The CDR3 contains 17 residues. V shed 0 bases and J 4 bases; nucleotides not matched to a gene: 5. The CDR3 DNA is TGTGCCAGAAGCTTGGAACTAGCGGGGGGACCTTACAATGAGCAGTTCTTC. Amino acid sequence: CARSLELAGGPYNEQFF.

In DNA, the CDR3 is TGTGCCAGCAGCCAGACTAGCGGGGGGGCCTTCAATGAGCAGTTCTTC. As protein: CASSQTSGGAFNEQFF. The chain employs TRBV14 and TRBJ2-1; 14 nucleotides match TRBD2. V lost 3 bases and J lost 6; bases outside the gene matches: 4. CDR1 and CDR2 from the germline V gene are SGHDN and FVKESK. This CDR3 contains 16 residues. Together with reference TRBV14 and TRBJ2-1, the CDR3 gives the full variable domain: EAGVTQFPSHSVIEKGQTVTLRCDPISGHDNLYWYRRVMGKEIKFLLHFVKESKQDESGMPNNRFLAERTGGTYSTLKVQPAELEDSGVYFCASSQTSGGAFNEQFFGPGTRLTVL.

This rearrangement joins TRBV5-4 to TRBJ1-2; a possible D gene is TRBD1 (6 bases). The germline V and J ends were trimmed by 5 bases and 6 bases, with 14 bases remaining between them. Per the germline V gene, CDR1 is SGHNT and CDR2 is YYREEE (reference sequence). The CDR3 covers 13 residues. The CDR3 nucleotides read TGTGCCAGCAGGTATGGGGGCAGCGATGGCTACACCTTC. Translated: CASRYGGSDGYTF.

This clone occurred once. J is TRBJ2-1 and V is TRBV29-1, with TRBD2 identical over 9 bases. The germline V gene encodes CDR1 SQVTM and CDR2 ANQGSEA. CDR3 length equals 14 residues. J was trimmed by 7 bases and V by 1 base; bases with no gene match: 5. The CDR3: CSVEGLAAGNEQFF. CDR3 sequence (DNA): TGCAGCGTTGAAGGACTAGCGGCTGGGAATGAGCAGTTCTTC.

The J gene is TRBJ2-3, the V gene TRBV10-2; 11 bases are shared with TRBD2. Trimming cost V 8 bases and J 2 bases; bases outside gene matches: 15. Germline V gives CDR1 WSHSY, CDR2 SAAADI. This CDR3 comprises 18 residues. The CDR3 loop reads CASAPPGELAGDTDTQYF. As DNA, the CDR3 is TGCGCCAGCGCCCCCCCCGGAGAACTAGCGGGAGACACAGATACGCAGTATTTT.

The chain uses TRBV7-7 and TRBJ2-1, with D tentatively TRBD2 (6 bases). CDR3 length: 15 amino acids. CDR1 and CDR2 from the germline V gene are SSHAT and FNYEAQ (reference sequence). Trimming took off 5 bases at V and 5 bases at J, with 16 bases between the two ends. The DNA of the CDR3 is TGTGCCAGCAGCCCGGGACTTGGGATCCACAATGAGCAGTTCTTC. It codes for CASSPGLGIHNEQFF.

This chain uses TRBV7-2 with TRBJ2-2; 7 nucleotides match TRBD2. The germline V gene encodes CDR1 SGHTA and CDR2 FQGNSA. J lost 5 bases, V lost 6 bases, and 9 bases had no gene match. The CDR3 is 15 amino acids. The CDR3 region has the DNA TGTGCCAGCAGTTCGGGACTATCCTCTACCGGGGAGCTGTTTTTT. This gives the protein CASSSGLSSTGELFF.

This chain links TRBV5-1 with TRBJ2-5; no firm D call. CDR1 SGHRS and CDR2 YFSETQ come from the germline V gene. The CDR3 runs to 11 residues. V lost 0 bases to trimming and J lost 7 bases, with 4 bases between them. The CDR3 DNA reads TGCGCCAGCAGCTTGGATGGGACCCAGTACTTC. It encodes CASSLDGTQYF.

This clone occurred a few times. The rearrangement joins TRBV27 to TRBJ1-5; 7 nucleotides agree with TRBD1. V shed 2 bases and J 7 bases; nucleotides not matched to a gene: 11. Germline CDR1 MNHEY, CDR2 SMNVEV (reference sequence). The CDR3 covers 16 residues. CDR3 DNA: TGTGCCAGCAGTTTAGTTTTAGACAGGGTGAAACAGCCCCAGCATTTT. It encodes CASSLVLDRVKQPQHF.

This clone was detected only a few times. The chain couples TRBV9 to TRBJ2-4, with D hard to call. The CDR3 is 14 amino acids. In germline, CDR1 is SGDLS, CDR2 YYNGEE. Trimming took off 4 bases at V and 7 bases at J, with 15 bases between the two ends. The DNA for the CDR3 is TGTGCCAGCAGCTCTGGTTCGACGTGGAACATTCAGTACTTC. Amino acid sequence: CASSSGSTWNIQYF. The full variable domain, rest sourced from reference TRBV9 and TRBJ2-4, is DSGVTQTPKHLITATGQRVTLRCSPRSGDLSVYWYQQSLDQGLQFLIQYYNGEERAKGNILERFSAQQFPDLHSELNLSSLELGDSALYFCASSSGSTWNIQYFGAGTRLSVL.

The rearrangement links TRBV5-1 to TRBJ2-3; 9 bases align to TRBD1. The CDR3 spans 17 residues. Germline-derived CDR1 and CDR2 are SGHRS and YFSETQ. V gave up 0 bases and J gave up 4 bases; unmatched junction bases: 9. The CDR3 DNA reads TGCGCCAGCAGCTTGGAGGGGACAGGGAGGTACGCAGATACGCAGTATTTT. It codes for CASSLEGTGRYADTQYF.

The chain recombines TRBV11-1 with TRBJ1-1, with unresolved D. The ends were cut back, 0 bases at V and 5 bases at J, with 13 bases in the middle. The germline gives CDR1 SGHAT, CDR2 FQDESV (reference sequence). CDR3 size: 15 residues. The CDR3 DNA reads TGTGCCAGCAGCTTAGCGGATTTTAAAGGGACTGAAGCTTTCTTT. Translation: CASSLADFKGTEAFF.

There are a few counts of this clone. The chain has TRBV7-8 and TRBJ2-1, with 7 bases that match TRBD2. The ends lost 5 bases at V and 8 bases at J; junction bases unmatched: 15. Germline lookup yields CDR1 SGHVS and CDR2 FQNEAQ. The CDR3 extends over 16 amino acids. CDR3 loop: CASSGGAGTKLDEQFF. The CDR3 region has the DNA TGTGCCAGCAGCGGGGGAGCGGGGACTAAATTGGATGAGCAGTTCTTC. Variable domain in full (rest from reference TRBV7-8 and TRBJ2-1): GAGVSQSPRYKVAKRGQDVALRCDPISGHVSLFWYQQALGQGPEFLTYFQNEAQLDKSGLPSDRFFAERPEGSVSTLKIQRTQQEDSAVYLCASSGGAGTKLDEQFFGPGTRLTVL.

V usage is TRBV19 and J usage is TRBJ2-5; TRBD2 is a possible D gene (5 bases). There are 15 residues in the CDR3. Germline CDR1 is LNHDA and CDR2 is SQIVND (reference sequence). Trimming pared 2 bases from V and 2 bases from J, leaving 12 bases between. CDR3: CASSIFPGIQETQYF. CDR3 in DNA: TGTGCCAGTAGTATATTTCCCGGGATTCAAGAGACCCAGTACTTC.

This clone occurred a few times. V is TRBV30 and J is TRBJ2-7, with D possibly matching TRBD1 (6 bases). V lost 4 bases to trimming and J lost 6 bases, with 13 bases between them. The CDR3 consists of 12 residues. Germline assignment: CDR1 GTSNPN and CDR2 SVGIG (reference sequence). CDR3 protein: CAWTDGRGEQYF. CDR3 nucleotide sequence: TGTGCCTGGACCGACGGCAGGGGCGAGCAGTACTTC. The entire variable domain, with the rest obtained from reference TRBV30 and TRBJ2-7, is as follows: SQTIHQWPATLVQPVGSPLSLECTVEGTSNPNLYWYRQAAGRGLQLLFYSVGIGQISSEVPQNLSASRPQDRQFILSSKKLLLSDSGFYLCAWTDGRGEQYFGPGTRLTVT.